This T cell receptor (beta chain) derives from a study of CD8 T cells in ankylosing spondylitis (dated by TCRdb to 2016 to 2017). Broadly, across the study: The study set out to find disease-linked TCR variants by profiling T cell receptor beta repertoires in ankylosing spondylitis patients and healthy donors. The full study cohort comprised around 23 ankylosing spondylitis patients and approximately 100 healthy donors. Peripheral blood was sampled, and synovial fluid was also collected from ankylosing spondylitis patients. The full study reports these points: Some TCR beta motif variants had previously been reported in synovial fluid and blood of reactive arthritis patients, which suggested common disease-initiation mechanisms. A TCR beta motif made up of eight highly homologous amino acid variants appeared to be characteristic of blood from ankylosing spondylitis patients. The disease-linked clones were reported as significantly enriched in matched synovial fluid samples from ankylosing spondylitis patients. In peripheral blood, the disease-linked clones were found at relatively low frequencies and had a CD8+ phenotype.

The table lists this clonotype with a few counts. Its antigen is not yet known. No base-level quality is on record; no much larger clone is a single base apart. CDR1 and CDR2 were assigned from the germline V gene as MDHEN and SYDVKM. Inclusive of the bounding cysteine and phenylalanine, the CDR3 is 14 residues long. Kept here is only the CDR3 DNA, which spans 42 bases and is read in frame from base 1. Trimming removed 5 bases from V and 0 bases from J; the gene matches leave 0 bases unexplained. Sequencer: Illumina HiSeq 2500. TCR beta libraries were prepared by quantitative 5'-RACE with molecular barcodes. The paper's processing steps were these. To identify disease-linked TCR variants, a new computational method was used, one built on a probabilistic model of VDJ rearrangement. Through fastp at Q25 and MiXCR, TCRdb rebuilt clones from the public reads, retaining in-frame beta chains. Rows merge per CDR3 protein into single entries with the most common DNA and genes. TCRdb, not the authors, supplied the V and J calls. For this sample the table gives hundreds of thousands of distinct CDR3 sequences, of which roughly 12% were detected only once. The ten most abundant clones make up less than 0.65% of the sample.

Recombination joined TRBV28 with TRBJ1-2; a stretch of 10 junction bases matches TRBD1. The receptor was isolated from a male donor with ankylosing spondylitis. The sequencing sample was made of blood, either unsorted or a sorted T cell fraction (not recorded which). The CDR3 amino acid sequence is: CASSGQGANYGYTF. Here is the DNA: TGTGCCAGCAGTGGACAGGGGGCTAACTATGGCTACACCTTC.